This T cell receptor (beta chain) appears in the sequencing data of a study of spatial heterogeneity in lung cancer. Whole-study context: Patients with untreated early-stage non-small cell lung cancer, numbering 72, were the donors.

This sample's time point: blood at routine non-recurrence follow-up after resection. The germline V and J ends were trimmed by 6 bases and 8 bases, with 17 bases remaining between them. CDR1 is SGHAT, CDR2 FQNNGV, per germline. The CDR3 spans 14 residues. In the library, each TCR cDNA molecule bore its own unique molecular identifier. TCRdb called the 5' RACE reads again in MiXCR, with one record for every CDR3 protein. The sample carries 72,000 or so distinct CDR3 sequences, roughly 8.9% recorded once. This receptor was identified in a female donor with early-stage non-small cell lung cancer. The input for sequencing was PBMCs, taken at follow-up. This chain uses TRBV11-2 with TRBJ2-1, with D perhaps TRBD1 (5 bases). Here the CDR3 reads CASRFDSSSYEQFF. CDR3 DNA sequence: TGTGCCAGCAGATTTGACAGTTCTTCCTATGAGCAGTTCTTC.